This T cell receptor (beta chain) originates from a study of T-cell memory formation after mild COVID-19. Whole-study results and caveats: Contracting clones from day 15 to 85 had balanced CD4/CD8; later expanders favoured CD4+. Researchers report contracting CD4+ clones mostly in CM and EM, with CD8+ clones in EMRA. What remained unconfirmed was the SARS-CoV-2 specificity of second-wave clones peaking on day 37.

There are a few counts of this clonotype. Its antigen is undetermined. CDR1 MNHEY and CDR2 SVGAGI come from the germline V gene. The V and J ends lost 2 bases and 1 base respectively, with 14 bases between them. The CDR3 covers 16 residues. TCRdb used MiXCR to reprocess the 5' RACE reads, holding one entry per CDR3 protein. The sample lists 300,000 to 400,000 distinct CDR3 sequences; roughly 14% were seen once. V and J are TRBV6-5 and TRBJ1-2; tentatively, D is TRBD1 (6 bases). The TCR sequence derives from a man aged 18 to 29 who had mild COVID-19 (a few samples of this study predate the infection). Cell type and time point are not known. What was sequenced was PBMCs or a T cell subset sorted from them (not recorded which). The CDR3 nucleotides read TGTGCCAGCAGTTACCGCGGGGGGCGATTTAACTATGGCTACACCTTC. Translating it yields CASSYRGGRFNYGYTF.